Following are 28 T cell receptor beta chains from one sample sequenced in a study of cytomegalovirus exposure and HLA in healthy donors. 13 Jbeta primers and 60 Vbeta primers were used for the PCR. Some clones are missing from TCRdb's copy, which holds only in-frame ones; the method was immunoSEQ multiplex PCR. The listing contains 85,000 to 110,000 clones. Sequenced sample: PBMCs. The receptors originated from a man aged 35-49 years in good health and CMV-seronegative.

The gene calls are TRBV11-3 and TRBJ2-5; 9 bases are shared with TRBD1. The V segment lost 0 bases and the J segment 5 bases; nucleotides outside the gene matches: 4. The CDR3 has 15 residues. The germline V gene has CDR1 SGHNT and CDR2 YENEEA. The CDR3, as DNA: TGTGCCAGCAGCTTAGATGGGACAGGGACCGAGACCCAGTACTTC. Encoded protein: CASSLDGTGTETQYF. Full variable domain (outside the CDR3, taken from reference TRBV11-3 and TRBJ2-5): EAGVVQSPRYKIIEKKQPVAFWCNPISGHNTLYWYLQNLGQGPELLIRYENEEAVDDSQLPKDRFSAERLKGVDSTLKIQPAELGDSAVYLCASSLDGTGTETQYFGPGTRLLVL.

The V call is TRBV5-1, the J call TRBJ1-2; D uncertain. Germline V CDR1 and CDR2: SGHRS, YFSETQ. The CDR3 loop spans 13 amino acids. V gave up 0 bases and J gave up 5 bases, with 8 bases separating them. CDR3 bases: TGCGCCAGCAGCTTGGCCATGGAGTATGGCTACACCTTC. Its translation: CASSLAMEYGYTF.

The gene calls are TRBV18 and TRBJ2-3; 9 bases match TRBD2. Germline-derived CDR1 and CDR2 are KGHSH and LQKENI. The length of the CDR3 is 15 residues. J gave up 0 bases and V 4 bases, and 2 bases lay outside the gene matches. CDR3 sequence reads: CASSRLAASTDTQYF. The DNA of the CDR3 is TGTGCCAGCTCACGACTAGCGGCTAGCACAGATACGCAGTATTTT.

Remarks on this clone: At the DNA level, this CDR3 is encoded by other sequences in the same sample as well. V gene TRBV25-1 combines with J gene TRBJ1-2; 8 nucleotides align to TRBD1. V lost 6 bases, J lost 3 bases, and 9 bases stayed unmatched. CDR1 is MGHDK, CDR2 SYGVNS, per germline. The CDR3 loop spans 15 amino acids. The CDR3 loop reads CASSDPGQADYGYTF. The CDR3 DNA reads as TGTGCCAGCAGCGACCCGGGACAGGCTGACTATGGCTACACCTTC.

J is TRBJ1-1 and V is TRBV6-6; D is ambiguous. V shed 0 bases and J shed 5 bases, with 7 bases lying between them. Germline values: CDR1 MNHNY, CDR2 SVGAGI (reference sequence). This CDR3 spans 13 amino acids. CDR3 DNA: TGTGCCAGCAGTTACTCAGGAGAGACTGAAGCTTTCTTT. Translating gives CASSYSGETEAFF.

V is TRBV6-1 and J is TRBJ2-5; possibly TRBD1 for D (7 bases). Trimming stripped 11 bases from V and 5 bases from J, with 15 bases between. From germline, CDR1 is MNHNS and CDR2 SASEGT. The CDR3 is made up of 12 amino acids. CDR3 in DNA: TGTGCCGGAGGACAGGCGGGGGAGACCCAGTACTTC. It specifies CAGGQAGETQYF.

Notes on this clone: The sample has other DNA sequences that encode this CDR3 too. The chain couples TRBV7-7 to TRBJ1-3; D might be TRBD1 (6 bases). The V and J ends lost 10 bases and 0 bases respectively, with 13 bases between them. The CDR3 is 14 residues long. Germline-derived CDR1 and CDR2 are SSHAT and FNYEAQ (reference sequence). CDR3 region: CATAVDSSGNTIYF. The CDR3 region has the DNA TGTGCCACCGCTGTGGACAGCTCTGGAAACACCATATATTTT.

The V and J genes are TRBV18 and TRBJ1-5, with 7 bases aligning to TRBD1. Losses at the gene ends were 3 bases for V and 1 base for J; bases not matched to a gene: 3. Germline V gene data show CDR1 as KGHSH and CDR2 as LQKENI. This CDR3 has 15 amino acids. The CDR3 loop reads CASSPRGLSNQPQHF. The DNA for the CDR3 is TGTGCCAGCTCACCTAGGGGGCTCAGCAATCAGCCCCAGCATTTT.

This chain links TRBV14 with TRBJ2-1; 10 bases are shared with TRBD1. Trimming cost V 4 bases and J 8 bases; bases outside gene matches: 11. This CDR3 is 16 amino acids long. Germline CDR1 SGHDN, CDR2 FVKESK. The CDR3 DNA reads as TGTGCCAGCAGCCTACCGGGGACAGGGGTTCGCTATGAGCAGTTCTTC. Amino acids: CASSLPGTGVRYEQFF.

The rearrangement joins TRBV7-6 to TRBJ2-1; 9 nucleotides line up with TRBD2. V lost 3 bases to trimming and J lost 9 bases; unmatched junction nucleotides: 12. Looked up from germline, CDR1 is SGHVS and CDR2 is FNYEAQ. The CDR3 sequence is 16 residues long. The CDR3, as DNA: TGTGCCAGCAGCTTCTTGTCTAGCGGGGCGGGGGGTGAGCAGTTCTTC. Amino acid sequence: CASSFLSSGAGGEQFF.

The V and J genes are TRBV19 and TRBJ1-5; D not resolved. V was cut by 5 bases and J by 0 bases, with 8 bases left in between. The V gene's germline CDR1 is LNHDA and CDR2 SQIVND (reference sequence). The CDR3 covers 14 residues. The CDR3 nucleotides read TGTGCCAGTAGTTACCCGGTTAGCAATCAGCCCCAGCATTTT. Encoded protein: CASSYPVSNQPQHF.

The rearrangement uses TRBV4-1 and TRBJ2-1; TRBD2 matches at 9 bases. Trimming removed 0 bases from V and 6 bases from J; junction bases left unmatched: 9. Germline V gives CDR1 MGHRA, CDR2 YSYEKL. The CDR3 has 17 residues. CDR3 protein: CASSQERAGGPLNEQFF. DNA of the CDR3: TGCGCCAGCAGCCAAGAGCGAGCGGGAGGTCCCCTCAATGAGCAGTTCTTC.

The chain uses TRBV7-2 and TRBJ2-7; TRBD1 is a possible D gene (6 bases). The germline V and J ends were trimmed by 1 base and 7 bases, with 8 bases remaining between them. CDR1 SGHTA and CDR2 FQGNSA come from the germline V gene. The CDR3 sequence is 12 residues long. The CDR3 DNA reads as TGTGCCAGCAGCTTAGATACAGGGGAGCAGTACTTC. Its translation is CASSLDTGEQYF. Full variable domain (rest looked up from reference TRBV7-2 and TRBJ2-7): GAGVSQSPSNKVTEKGKDVELRCDPISGHTALYWYRQSLGQGLEFLIYFQGNSAPDKSGLPSDRFSAERTGGSVSTLTIQRTQQEDSAVYLCASSLDTGEQYFGPGTRLTVT.

This chain links TRBV6-5 with TRBJ2-2, with 9 positions matching TRBD1. The CDR3 consists of 15 residues. From germline, CDR1 is MNHEY and CDR2 SVGAGI. V lost 7 bases, J lost 6 bases, and 9 bases stayed unmatched. This CDR3 reads CASILGQGSSGELFF. CDR3 sequence (DNA): TGTGCCAGCATACTGGGACAGGGATCATCCGGGGAGCTGTTTTTT.

The chain uses TRBV5-6 and TRBJ1-6; TRBD1 agrees at 8 bases. After removal of 4 bases from V and 6 bases from J, the junction contained 3 bases not matched to a gene. Germline values: CDR1 SGHDT, CDR2 YYEEEE. CDR3 length: 14 amino acids. CDR3 DNA: TGTGCCAGCAGCAGACAGGGGAGTAATTCACCCCTCCACTTT. Its translation: CASSRQGSNSPLHF.

As for this clone: One end of the junction varies from germline; a read error may be responsible. The chain links TRBV28 to TRBJ2-1; a weak D match, TRBD1 (6 bases). The CDR3 spans 12 residues. Germline CDR1 is MDHEN and CDR2 is SYDVKM. This CDR3 is CASSVPGTPAIF. The DNA for the CDR3 is TGTGCCAGCAGTGTACCCGGGACACCGGCTATCTTC.

The rearrangement links TRBV5-6 to TRBJ2-7; 8 nucleotides line up with TRBD1. Germline V lookup: CDR1 SGHDT, CDR2 YYEEEE. V shed 3 bases, J shed 7 bases, and the junction held 6 bases outside the gene matches. The CDR3 has 13 amino acids. CDR3: CASSWDRHGEQYF. CDR3 coding DNA: TGTGCCAGCAGCTGGGACAGGCACGGAGAGCAGTACTTC.

The chain recombines TRBV18 with TRBJ1-1, with a possible D match to TRBD1 (5 bases). The CDR3 runs to 14 residues. Germline V lookup: CDR1 KGHSH, CDR2 LQKENI. V lost 2 bases to trimming and J lost 3 bases, with 10 bases between them. The CDR3 coding sequence is TGTGCCAGCTCACCAAATCAGGGATACACTGAAGCTTTCTTT. Translation: CASSPNQGYTEAFF.

V gene TRBV11-2 combines with J gene TRBJ1-5, with D hard to call. CDR1 SGHAT and CDR2 FQNNGV come from the germline V gene. The V end was cut by 5 bases, the J end by 7 bases, with 12 bases between. This CDR3 spans 13 amino acids. CDR3 sequence reads: CASSQSVSQPQHF. DNA for the CDR3: TGTGCCAGCAGCCAATCGGTGAGCCAGCCCCAGCATTTT.

This chain uses TRBV15 with TRBJ1-1; D unresolved. Germline CDR1 is LNHNV and CDR2 is YYDKDF (reference sequence). V was clipped by 3 bases and J by 4 bases, with 15 bases between them. CDR3 length: 15 amino acids. Here the CDR3 DNA reads TGTGCCACCAGCAGGACCCTCGGTGGAGGCACTGAAGCTTTCTTT. Protein: CATSRTLGGGTEAFF.

The chain is built from TRBV6-4 and TRBJ2-5; D gene uncertain. The J call may be wrong; the DNA end is better matched by TRBJ2-7. Germline CDR1 is MRHNA and CDR2 is SNTAGT. CDR3 length equals 11 residues. CDR3 sequence: CASSDTYEQYF. The CDR3 DNA reads TGTGCCAGCAGTGACACCTACGAGCAGTACTTC.

CDR3 sequence reads: CASSQGTLTKNIQYF. CDR3 nucleotide sequence: TGTGCCAGCAGTCAGGGTACCCTAACCAAAAACATTCAGTACTTC. V usage is TRBV6-5 and J usage is TRBJ2-4; D possibly corresponds to TRBD1 (5 bases). Per the germline V gene, CDR1 is MNHEY and CDR2 is SVGAGI. The CDR3 loop spans 15 amino acids. Trimming took 5 bases from V and 2 from J, leaving 13 bases between them.

V usage is TRBV10-1 and J usage is TRBJ1-1; D is ambiguous. With 5 bases removed from V and 5 bases from J, the gap between germline ends came to 12 bases. From germline, CDR1 is WNHNN and CDR2 SYGVQD (reference sequence). The CDR3 loop spans 13 amino acids. This chain's CDR3 is CASSPGYDTEAFF. The CDR3 DNA reads TGCGCCAGCAGTCCGGGGTACGATACTGAAGCTTTCTTT.

The J gene is TRBJ2-3, the V gene TRBV6-5; D remains ambiguous. CDR1 is MNHEY, CDR2 SVGAGI, per germline. This CDR3 is built from 13 residues. The V end lost 8 bases, the J end lost 0 bases, and 9 bases lay between the germline ends. CDR3 DNA: TGTGCCAGCTCCGTCTCTAGCACAGATACGCAGTATTTT. Its translation: CASSVSSTDTQYF.

V is TRBV18 and J is TRBJ2-1; 10 nucleotides align to TRBD2. Germline CDR1 reads KGHSH; CDR2 reads LQKENI. V was clipped by 3 bases and J by 5 bases; unmatched bases: 13. This CDR3 is 18 amino acids long. The CDR3 coding sequence is TGTGCCAGCTCACCTTCAAGCGGGGGGGTTATGGGAAACAATGAGCAGTTCTTC. Protein: CASSPSSGGVMGNNEQFF.

V gene TRBV28 combines with J gene TRBJ1-3; perhaps TRBD1 as D (6 bases). Germline values: CDR1 MDHEN, CDR2 SYDVKM. V lost 4 bases, J lost 2 bases, and 12 bases lay in between. CDR3 length: 15 amino acids. The CDR3 reads CASSSPRTAGNTIYF. In DNA, the CDR3 is TGTGCCAGCAGTTCCCCCAGGACAGCTGGAAACACCATATATTTT.

Remarks on this clone: In the same sample, other DNA sequences code for this CDR3. The V and J genes are TRBV28 and TRBJ2-7; D gene ambiguous. V was shortened by 5 bases and J by 4 bases, with 3 bases between the two germline ends. This CDR3 spans 10 amino acids. CDR1 is MDHEN, CDR2 SYDVKM, per germline. The CDR3, as DNA: TGTGCCAGCAGTCGTTACGAGCAGTACTTC. Its protein product is CASSRYEQYF.

V is TRBV6-1 and J is TRBJ2-1; 7 bases line up with TRBD1. Looked up from germline, CDR1 is MNHNS and CDR2 is SASEGT. The CDR3 runs to 15 residues. J was trimmed by 7 bases and V by 1 base; bases with no gene match: 7. CDR3 bases: TGTGCCAGCAGTGAAGGGGGACAGTGGACAAATGAGCAGTTCTTC. Protein product: CASSEGGQWTNEQFF.